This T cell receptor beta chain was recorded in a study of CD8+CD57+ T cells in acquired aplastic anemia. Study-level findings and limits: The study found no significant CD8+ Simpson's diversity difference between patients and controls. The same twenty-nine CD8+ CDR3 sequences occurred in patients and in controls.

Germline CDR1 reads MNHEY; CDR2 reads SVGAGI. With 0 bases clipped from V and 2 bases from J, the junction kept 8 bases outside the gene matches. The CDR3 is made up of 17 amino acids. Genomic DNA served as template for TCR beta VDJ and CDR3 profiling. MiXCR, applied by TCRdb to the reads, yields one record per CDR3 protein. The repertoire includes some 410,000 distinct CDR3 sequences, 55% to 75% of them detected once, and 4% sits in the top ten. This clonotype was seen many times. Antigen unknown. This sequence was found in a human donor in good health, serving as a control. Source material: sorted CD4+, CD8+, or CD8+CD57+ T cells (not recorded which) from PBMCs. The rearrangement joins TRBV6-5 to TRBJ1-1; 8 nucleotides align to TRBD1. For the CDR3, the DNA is TGTGCCAGCAGTTACTCGACAGGGGCCGGCTTTAACACTGAAGCTTTCTTT. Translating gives CASSYSTGAGFNTEAFF.